One sample yielded the 32 T cell receptor beta chains listed below, sequenced in a study of regulatory T cells in long-lasting Graves disease. Specified time point: newly diagnosed GD, antithyroid drugs for less than 3 months. The TCR library used RNA extracted from PBMCs. Libraries of TCR beta came from iRepertoire HTBI primers plus Arm-PCR of CDR3 regions. One entry per CDR3 protein results from TCRdb running MiXCR on the multiplex PCR reads. The sample shows about 430,000 distinct CDR3 sequences, roughly 15% of them seen only once. A further study also used this sample, focusing on T cells in Graves' hyperthyroidism and ophthalmopathy.

The specimen comprised peripheral blood mononuclear cells (PBMCs), sampled at new diagnosis, from a patient treated with antithyroid drugs. The receptors come from a woman aged 40 to 55 with Graves disease.

The CDR3 region has the DNA TGTGCCAGCACCACCGACAGGGCAAACTACGAGCAGTACTTC. This translates into CASTTDRANYEQYF. The V and J genes are TRBV7-9 and TRBJ2-7; 7 nucleotides line up with TRBD1. This CDR3 is built from 14 residues. Germline V gene lookup returns CDR1 SEHNR and CDR2 FQNEAQ (reference sequence). The ends lost 7 bases at V and 3 bases at J; junction bases unmatched: 9.

Comments on this clonotype: This may be a read error: a much more frequent sequence differs by one nucleotide. The chain couples TRBV19 to TRBJ1-3, with D possibly TRBD1 on 6 matching bases. The CDR3 length is 17 residues. Germline V gene sequence: CDR1 LNHDA, CDR2 SQIVND (reference sequence). Trimming left V 5 bases short and J 1 base short, with 18 bases between. The CDR3 region is CASSVTETGSSGNTIYF. CDR3 nucleotides: TGTGCCAGTAGTGTTACCGAGACAGGCTCTTCTGGAAACACCATATATTTT.

This clonotype was detected many times. The chain employs TRBV10-3 and TRBJ1-5; D is perhaps TRBD1 (6 bases). Trimming removed 3 bases from V and 2 bases from J, with 11 bases in between. Germline V gene data show CDR1 as ENHRY and CDR2 as SYGVKD. This CDR3 has 15 residues. CDR3 in DNA: TGTGCCATCAGTGAAACACAGGGTCGCAATCAGCCCCAGCATTTT. Amino acid sequence: CAISETQGRNQPQHF.

This clonotype was detected ten times or more. The genes are TRBV20-1 and TRBJ2-3, with TRBD2 as a possible D gene (7 bases). The CDR3 totals 15 residues. V dropped 3 bases and J dropped 1 base, with 14 bases sitting between them. The germline V gene encodes CDR1 DFQATT and CDR2 SNEGSKA (reference sequence). CDR3 sequence (DNA): TGCAGTGCTAGGTTCGGGGGGCGAGGCACAGATACGCAGTATTTT. Encoded protein: CSARFGGRGTDTQYF.

There are a few counts of this clonotype. One base away lies a much larger clone, so this may be a sequencing read error. The rearrangement uses TRBV12-3 or TRBV12-4 and TRBJ1-1, with unresolved D. With 5 bases removed from V and 5 bases from J, the gap between germline ends came to 12 bases. The CDR3 runs 13 residues. In DNA form, the CDR3 reads TGTGCCAGCAGTGTCGACGTCCCTACTGAAGCTTTCTTT. It encodes CASSVDVPTEAFF.

This clonotype was found many times. V is TRBV27 and J is TRBJ2-5, with D uncertain. CDR1 and CDR2 (germline): MNHEY, SMNVEV (reference sequence). Trimming shortened V by 1 base and J by 5 bases, and 11 bases separated the two germline ends. There are 14 residues in the CDR3. The DNA of the CDR3 is TGTGCCAGCAGTTTATACACTAATGGGGAGACCCAGTACTTC. Encoded protein: CASSLYTNGETQYF.

This clonotype came up many times. V is TRBV14 and J is TRBJ2-1; no definite D call. Deletions cut 4 bases from V and 4 bases from J, with 11 bases between. Germline V gene lookup returns CDR1 SGHDN and CDR2 FVKESK. The CDR3 contains 14 residues. The CDR3 here is CASSLLPAYNEQFF. The CDR3 coding sequence is TGTGCCAGCAGCCTATTGCCGGCGTACAATGAGCAGTTCTTC.

This clonotype came up many times. V gene TRBV6-1 combines with J gene TRBJ2-1; D remains ambiguous. CDR1 is MNHNS, CDR2 SASEGT, per germline. V shed 2 bases and J shed 0 bases, with 8 bases lying between them. There are 15 residues in the CDR3. CDR3 loop: CASSEMASSYNEQFF. In nucleotides, the CDR3 is TGTGCCAGCAGTGAAATGGCTTCCTCCTACAATGAGCAGTTCTTC.

The rearrangement joins TRBV7-6 to TRBJ2-2; TRBD2 matches at 8 bases. The germline CDR1 and CDR2 sequences are SGHVS and FNYEAQ. The CDR3 consists of 16 residues. With 2 bases clipped from V and 6 bases from J, the junction kept 8 bases outside the gene matches. CDR3 in DNA: TGTGCCAGCAGCTTAACCGCATTAGCGGGATCCGGGGAGCTGTTTTTT. It encodes CASSLTALAGSGELFF. The whole variable domain, remainder taken from reference TRBV7-6 and TRBJ2-2, is GAGVSQSPRYKVTKRGQDVALRCDPISGHVSLYWYRQALGQGPEFLTYFNYEAQQDKSGLPNDRFSAERPEGSISTLTIQRTEQRDSAMYRCASSLTALAGSGELFFGEGSRLTVL.

This clonotype was seen a few times. One end of the junction fails to match germline, which may point to a read error. This chain uses TRBV19 with TRBJ2-1; TRBD2 aligns across 7 bases. Germline lookup yields CDR1 LNHDA and CDR2 SQIVND (reference sequence). This CDR3 is 12 amino acids long. The CDR3 is CASTTGGLGKLF. Written as DNA, the CDR3 is TGTGCCAGTACCACGGGGGGACTTGGTAAGCTCTTC.

This clonotype occurred many times. This chain connects TRBV11-2 to TRBJ2-7; D possibly corresponds to TRBD2 (6 bases). Germline CDR1 is SGHAT and CDR2 is FQNNGV. The CDR3 contains 15 residues. V gave up 6 bases and J gave up 2 bases, with 17 bases separating them. Here the CDR3 DNA reads TGTGCCAGCAGGAAGGGGTCTAGCGTTACCTACGAGCAGTACTTC. Protein: CASRKGSSVTYEQYF.

The chain combines TRBV2 with TRBJ2-2; TRBD1 might be the D (7 bases). In germline, CDR1 is SNHLY, CDR2 FYNNEI. This CDR3 contains 17 residues. Trimming took off 3 bases at V and 4 bases at J, with 18 bases between the two ends. This chain's CDR3 is CASSDPVRQGGTGELFF. The CDR3 coding sequence is TGTGCCAGCAGTGACCCCGTCCGACAGGGAGGCACCGGGGAGCTGTTTTTT.

Only a few counts were recorded for this clonotype. J is TRBJ2-1 and V is TRBV20-1, with D possibly being TRBD1 (6 bases). This CDR3 contains 12 residues. V was shortened by 5 bases and J by 5 bases, with 10 bases between the two germline ends. From germline, CDR1 is DFQATT and CDR2 SNEGSKA (reference sequence). The CDR3 region has the DNA TGCAGTGCTGAGGACAGCGACAATGAGCAGTTCTTC. Translated, it gives CSAEDSDNEQFF.

This clonotype was seen ten or more times. V is TRBV29-1 and J is TRBJ2-3, with TRBD2 identical over 7 bases. V dropped 8 bases and J dropped 0; count of bases not matched to a gene: 5. The CDR3 consists of 13 residues. Germline CDR1 and CDR2: SQVTM and ANQGSEA. CDR3 bases: TGCAGCACTCATAGCGGGAGCACAGATACGCAGTATTTT. It specifies CSTHSGSTDTQYF.

A few counts support this clonotype. This chain links TRBV5-1 with TRBJ2-5; tentatively, D is TRBD1 or TRBD2 (5 bases each). Germline lookup yields CDR1 SGHRS and CDR2 YFSETQ. The V gene lost 3 bases and the J gene lost 5 bases, with 14 bases spanning the gap. CDR3 size: 14 residues. CDR3 sequence reads: CASSYLGEGETQYF. The CDR3 DNA follows: TGCGCCAGCAGCTATTTGGGAGAGGGGGAGACCCAGTACTTC.

This clonotype occurred many times. The rearrangement joins TRBV2 to TRBJ1-4; D unclear. Germline loops: CDR1 SNHLY, CDR2 FYNNEI. This CDR3 comprises 12 residues. V lost 7 bases, J lost 0 bases, and 3 bases lay in between. Here the CDR3 reads CASTATNEKLFF. CDR3 nucleotides: TGTGCCAGCACGGCAACTAATGAAAAACTGTTTTTT.

This clonotype occurred a few times. V and J are TRBV20-1 and TRBJ1-1; a weak D match, TRBD1 (5 bases). Germline assignment: CDR1 DFQATT and CDR2 SNEGSKA (reference sequence). Between the trimmed V and J ends, which lost 3 bases and 1 base, there was a span of 9 bases. The CDR3 loop spans 13 amino acids. CDR3 loop: CSASRQGNTEAFF. In DNA, the CDR3 is TGCAGTGCTAGTAGGCAGGGGAACACTGAAGCTTTCTTT.

This clonotype was recorded at least ten times. The V call is TRBV12-3 or TRBV12-4, the J call TRBJ2-1, with 9 bases that match TRBD2. Germline trimming cut 3 bases from V and 7 bases from J; bases unmatched to any gene: 10. This CDR3 is built from 16 residues. CDR3 amino acids: CASSFLLGGRVNEQFF. In DNA, the CDR3 is TGTGCCAGCAGTTTTCTTCTGGGCGGGAGGGTGAATGAGCAGTTCTTC.

The J gene is TRBJ2-1, the V gene TRBV9; D may be TRBD1 (7 bases). Germline V gene sequence: CDR1 SGDLS, CDR2 YYNGEE. Between the trimmed V and J ends, which lost 3 bases and 0 bases, there was a span of 16 bases. The CDR3 loop spans 17 amino acids. CDR3 DNA sequence: TGTGCCAGCAGCGCCGTAGGGCAGGGGGGCTCCTACAATGAGCAGTTCTTC. Protein sequence: CASSAVGQGGSYNEQFF.

V and J are TRBV28 and TRBJ2-7; 9 bases align to TRBD2. The CDR3 totals 15 residues. Germline trimming cut 4 bases from V and 6 bases from J; bases unmatched to any gene: 10. The germline CDR1 and CDR2 sequences are MDHEN and SYDVKM. In DNA form, the CDR3 reads TGTGCCAGCAGTTCCCCCGGGACTAGCAAAGCCGAGCAGTACTTC. Protein sequence: CASSSPGTSKAEQYF.

This clonotype was found many times. At one end, the junction sequence differs from germline, possibly due to a read error. This chain uses TRBV6-2 or TRBV6-3 with TRBJ2-7; 7 nucleotides agree with TRBD1. The CDR3 sequence is 15 residues long. CDR1 is MNHEY, CDR2 SVGEGT, per germline. This chain's CDR3 is CASSSPGTANYGQYF. The DNA for the CDR3 is TGTGCCAGCAGTTCACCCGGGACAGCAAATTACGGGCAGTACTTC.

The chain has TRBV7-9 and TRBJ2-6; tentatively, D is TRBD1 (6 bases). CDR1 is SEHNR, CDR2 FQNEAQ, per germline (reference sequence). This CDR3 is 20 amino acids long. Deletions cut 6 bases from V and 4 bases from J, with 28 bases between. The CDR3: CASRKGQYNLSRPGANVLTF. The DNA for the CDR3 is TGTGCCAGCAGAAAAGGACAGTACAACCTGTCGAGGCCCGGGGCCAACGTCCTGACTTTC.

The table lists this clonotype with many counts. The genes are TRBV29-1 and TRBJ2-7; D may be TRBD2 (5 bases). Between the trimmed V and J ends, which lost 4 bases and 6 bases, there was a span of 7 bases. The CDR3 spans 10 residues. Germline-derived CDR1 and CDR2 are SQVTM and ANQGSEA. This CDR3 reads CSVGTVEQYF. In DNA, the CDR3 is TGCAGCGTTGGGACTGTCGAGCAGTACTTC.

The chain has TRBV5-5 and TRBJ2-2; 7 bases map to TRBD2. V trimming: 4 bases; J trimming: 0 bases; junction bases outside the gene matches: 9. The CDR3 runs to 17 residues. Germline V gives CDR1 SGHKS, CDR2 YYEKEE (reference sequence). CDR3 coding DNA: TGTGCCAGCAGCCTCACCGGGAGGCCGACGAACACCGGGGAGCTGTTTTTT. This encodes CASSLTGRPTNTGELFF.

This clonotype was seen many times. The V and J genes are TRBV19 and TRBJ1-5; D uncertain. Germline V gives CDR1 LNHDA, CDR2 SQIVND (reference sequence). CDR3 length: 14 amino acids. V lost 1 base and J lost 4, with 8 bases in between. CDR3 DNA: TGTGCCAGTAGTATAGTAAGTCCGAATCAGCCCCAGCATTTT. This sequence encodes CASSIVSPNQPQHF.

The table lists this clonotype with a few counts. The CDR3 protein is CASSAGEGDTDTQYF. The DNA of the CDR3 is TGTGCCAGCAGTGCGGGGGAGGGGGACACAGATACGCAGTATTTT. This chain uses TRBV12-3 or TRBV12-4 with TRBJ2-3; D may be TRBD2 (7 bases). The CDR3 loop spans 15 amino acids. Deletions cut 5 bases from V and 2 bases from J, with 14 bases between.

This clonotype was found many times. The V call is TRBV3-1, the J call TRBJ2-1, with TRBD2 matching 8 bases. After removal of 4 bases from V and 9 bases from J, the junction contained 8 bases not matched to a gene. The CDR3 has 14 residues. Germline CDR1 is LGHDT and CDR2 is YNNKEL (reference sequence). This chain's CDR3 is CASSPGGLATEQFF. The CDR3 DNA sequence: TGTGCCAGCAGCCCAGGTGGACTAGCTACTGAGCAGTTCTTC.

This clonotype has at least ten counts. The chain employs TRBV11-2 and TRBJ2-7; no firm D call. V was trimmed by 3 bases and J by 7 bases, leaving 16 bases between them. The V gene's germline CDR1 is SGHAT and CDR2 FQNNGV. The CDR3 totals 14 residues. The CDR3 reads CASSLVHYHGEQYF. The CDR3 coding sequence is TGTGCCAGCAGCTTGGTGCACTACCACGGGGAGCAGTACTTC.

This clonotype has at least ten counts. The V and J genes are TRBV30 and TRBJ1-5, with D possibly TRBD1 on 6 matching bases. Germline CDR1 GTSNPN, CDR2 SVGIG (reference sequence). V lost 0 bases to trimming and J lost 5 bases, with 8 bases between them. The length of the CDR3 is 13 residues. The CDR3 spells CAWSVSGDQPQHF. CDR3 coding DNA: TGTGCCTGGAGTGTTTCAGGGGATCAGCCCCAGCATTTT.

This clonotype was found many times. This rearrangement joins TRBV15 to TRBJ2-4, with 11 bases lining up with TRBD2. With 4 bases clipped from V and 6 bases from J, the junction kept 5 bases outside the gene matches. CDR3 size: 15 residues. CDR1 is LNHNV, CDR2 YYDKDF, per germline (reference sequence). The CDR3 here is CATSITTSGINIQYF. In DNA, the CDR3 is TGTGCCACCAGCATAACGACTAGCGGGATAAACATTCAGTACTTC.

This clonotype was seen ten or more times. V and J are TRBV7-6 and TRBJ2-3; D uncertain. This CDR3 comprises 14 residues. Germline CDR1 and CDR2: SGHVS and FNYEAQ. The germline V and J ends were trimmed by 5 bases and 3 bases, with 12 bases remaining between them. This CDR3 reads CASSPDGRTDTQYF. CDR3 coding DNA: TGTGCCAGCAGCCCGGACGGACGGACAGATACGCAGTATTTT.

This clonotype was detected ten times or more. The gene calls are TRBV6-1 and TRBJ2-2; 11 bases match TRBD1. The length of the CDR3 is 17 residues. The germline V gene encodes CDR1 MNHNS and CDR2 SASEGT. Losses at the gene ends were 6 bases for V and 4 bases for J; bases not matched to a gene: 10. CDR3 loop: CASRVTSGTGGTGELFF. DNA for the CDR3: TGTGCCAGCAGAGTTACCTCCGGGACAGGGGGCACCGGGGAGCTGTTTTTT.